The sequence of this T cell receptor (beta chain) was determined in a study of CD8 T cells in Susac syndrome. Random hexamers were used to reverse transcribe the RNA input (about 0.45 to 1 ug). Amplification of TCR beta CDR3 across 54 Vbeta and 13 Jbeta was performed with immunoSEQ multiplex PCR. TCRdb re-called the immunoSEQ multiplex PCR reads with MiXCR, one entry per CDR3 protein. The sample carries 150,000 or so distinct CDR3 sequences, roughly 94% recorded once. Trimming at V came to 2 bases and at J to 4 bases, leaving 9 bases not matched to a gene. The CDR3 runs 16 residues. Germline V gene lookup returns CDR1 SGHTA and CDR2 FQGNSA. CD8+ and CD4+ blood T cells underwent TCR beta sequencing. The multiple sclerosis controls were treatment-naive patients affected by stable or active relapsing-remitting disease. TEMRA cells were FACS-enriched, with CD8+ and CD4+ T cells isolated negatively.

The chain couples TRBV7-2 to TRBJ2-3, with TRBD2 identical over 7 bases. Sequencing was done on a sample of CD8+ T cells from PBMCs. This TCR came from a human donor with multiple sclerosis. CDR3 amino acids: CASSLWRGRSSDTQYF. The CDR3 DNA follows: TGTGCCAGCAGCTTATGGCGGGGGAGGAGCTCAGATACGCAGTATTTT.